The clone carrying this T cell receptor beta chain was counted many times. The antigen remains undetermined. What was sequenced were expressed TCRB transcripts, since all of the isolated RNA had been reverse transcribed. Clones were read by immunoSEQ multiplex PCR, and TCRdb kept only the in-frame ones, dropping some. This repertoire shows roughly 240,000 clones, 13% to 15% found once; its top ten account for about 0.024%. The data were taken from a study of beta chain features in type 1 diabetes. Study outcomes and limitations: PCR might favor shorter templates, equally in patients and controls. Insertion counts at VDJ junctions were lower in type 1 diabetes patients, who also showed more deletions there.

Naive, central memory, regulatory and stem cell-like memory cells within the CD4+ compartment were sorted using CD45RO/CCR7/CD25/CD127/CD95/CD27. V lost 8 bases to trimming and J lost 6 bases, with 14 bases between them. CDR3 length equals 13 residues. Germline CDR1 reads MDHEN; CDR2 reads SYDVKM. The source of this sequence is a woman in her forties in good health. Material: naive CD4+ T cells from blood. The rearrangement uses TRBV28 and TRBJ2-1, with D perhaps matching TRBD1 (5 bases). The CDR3 DNA follows: TGTGCCAGCCGGGCCCCAAGGGGCAATGAGCAGTTCTTC. Translating gives CASRAPRGNEQFF.